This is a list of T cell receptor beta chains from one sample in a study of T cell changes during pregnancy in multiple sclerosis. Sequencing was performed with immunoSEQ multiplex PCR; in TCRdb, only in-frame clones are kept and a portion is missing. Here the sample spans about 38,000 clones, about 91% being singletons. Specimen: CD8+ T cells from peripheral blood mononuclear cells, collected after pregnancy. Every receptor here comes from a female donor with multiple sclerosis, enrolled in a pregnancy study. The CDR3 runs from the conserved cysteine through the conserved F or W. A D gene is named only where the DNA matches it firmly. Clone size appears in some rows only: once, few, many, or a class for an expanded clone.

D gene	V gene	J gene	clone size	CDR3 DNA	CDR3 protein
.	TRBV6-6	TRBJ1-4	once	TGTGCCAGCTTTGATAGCTTAACTAATGAAAAACTGTTTTTT	CASFDSLTNEKLFF
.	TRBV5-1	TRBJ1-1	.	TGCGCCAGCAGACAAACTAGCACTGAAGCTTTCTTT	CASRQTSTEAFF
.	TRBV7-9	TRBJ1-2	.	TGTGCCAGCAGCTTAGCGAGGCGGGATGGCTACACCTTC	CASSLARRDGYTF
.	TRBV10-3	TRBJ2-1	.	TGTGCCATCGATGGTCAGGGGCCAGGCAATGAGCAGTTCTTC	CAIDGQGPGNEQFF
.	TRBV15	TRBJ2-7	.	TGTGCCACCAGCAGCTCGCAGTACGGACTCGAGCAGTACTTC	CATSSSQYGLEQYF
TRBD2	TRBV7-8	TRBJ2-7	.	TGTGCCAGCAGCCCCTGGACTAGCGGCTCCTACGAGCAGTACTTC	CASSPWTSGSYEQYF
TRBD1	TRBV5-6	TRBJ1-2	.	TGTGCCAGCAGCATGGGACAGACCTATGGCTACACCTTC	CASSMGQTYGYTF
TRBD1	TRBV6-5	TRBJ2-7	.	TGTGCCAGTAGTTACTCGAACAGGGGGAGCTACGAGCAGTACTTC	CASSYSNRGSYEQYF
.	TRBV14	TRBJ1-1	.	TGTGCCAGCAGCCAAACTAAAAACACTGAAGCTTTCTTT	CASSQTKNTEAFF
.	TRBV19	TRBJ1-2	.	TGTGCCAGTAGTCCTGGACAGAGGTCTTTCTATGGCTACACCTTC	CASSPGQRSFYGYTF